This T cell receptor (beta chain) is drawn from a study of blood T cell repertoires in COVID-19. Turning to the study itself: Acute-phase and convalescent COVID-19 samples originated in the United States, Italy and Spain. Sources were T cells, B-cell-depleted T cells, or PBMCs; the material itself was cDNA or gDNA.

Original processing notes: Amplification of reference gene primers provided the estimated nucleated cell counts. TCRdb's table, derived via immunoSEQ multiplex PCR, lists solely in-frame clones and lacks some. For V, J and clone size, that table is used; D and trimming come from the DNA. The profile shows under 200,000 clones, 80% to 95% of them singletons. Sequencing was performed on peripheral blood. The TCR originated in a middle-aged man with acute or convalescent COVID-19.

The DNA for the CDR3 is TGTGCCAGCAGCACGTCAAGGGACACCAATGAGCAGTTCTTC. This sequence encodes CASSTSRDTNEQFF. This chain uses TRBV7-3 with TRBJ2-1, with D possibly being TRBD1 (6 bases). There are 14 residues in the CDR3. CDR1 is SGHTA, CDR2 FQGTGA, per germline. Trimming removed 5 bases at V and 6 bases at J, with 14 bases between.